This T cell receptor (beta chain) emerged from a study of blood T cell repertoires in COVID-19. TCRdb keeps only in-frame clones here, not all; method: immunoSEQ multiplex PCR. The sample shows some 220,000 clones, over 60% of them seen only once. Trimming stripped 5 bases from V and 6 bases from J, with 13 bases between. CDR1 is SGHTA and CDR2 is FQGNSA in the germline V gene. The CDR3 consists of 13 residues. The sample was peripheral blood. The clonotype originates from a woman aged 70-85 years with acute or convalescent COVID-19. The gene calls are TRBV7-2 and TRBJ1-1, with D uncertain. The CDR3 protein is CASSPAGWPEAFF. CDR3 sequence (DNA): TGTGCCAGCAGCCCCGCGGGGTGGCCTGAAGCTTTCTTT.